This T cell receptor beta chain stems from a study of cytomegalovirus exposure and HLA in healthy donors. Study-level points and caveats: Because they were indistinguishable, some V segments, including TRBV6-2 and TRBV6-3, were excluded. From TCR beta sequences, most subjects' HLA-A and HLA-B alleles were reportedly predicted accurately. Investigators reported more than 150 TCR beta chains as tied to cytomegalovirus. Later analysis associated a missense DCLRE1C variant with TCR beta V- and J-gene trimming.

Germline V lookup: CDR1 SGHTA, CDR2 FQGNSA. The CDR3 sequence is 12 residues long. This PCR relied on a set of 60 Vbeta primers and 13 Jbeta primers. Measured with immunoSEQ multiplex PCR; TCRdb has only the in-frame clones, and not every one. The table shows around 190,000 clones, with less than 80% occurring only once. Concerning this clone itself: Its antigen is still unknown.

The sequence came from a woman aged 35 to 49 in good health and CMV-seronegative. The sample consisted of PBMCs. J is TRBJ2-5 and V is TRBV7-2; TRBD2 might be the D (5 bases). The closer fit of TRBJ2-7 to the DNA end suggests the J call may be wrong. Written as DNA, the CDR3 is TGTGCCAGCAGCACTAGGATTTACGAGCAGTACTTC. Translating gives CASSTRIYEQYF.